The 19 T cell receptor beta chains below all came from one sample that was sequenced in a study of blood T cell repertoires in COVID-19 (dated by TCRdb to the early 2020s). Preparation of the library involved the immunoSEQ multiplex PCR assay. TCRdb stores this immuneACCESS table with in-frame sequences only. Part of the clones is absent; in the studies checked, under half of the shortfall reflects unresolved V genes, and no reason is known for the rest. The sample table holds approximately 110,000 clones, of which roughly 83% were seen once. Around 5% of the sample is in the top ten clones. What was sequenced was peripheral blood. These receptors originate from a human donor in a cohort sampled during active COVID-19.

A few counts support this clone. The CDR3 sequence is CASSEWALTRPGELFF. In DNA form, the CDR3 reads TGTGCCAGCAGTGAGTGGGCCCTAACCCGTCCCGGGGAGCTGTTTTTT. The V call is TRBV6-1, the J call TRBJ2-2; D is ambiguous. Germline values: CDR1 MNHNS, CDR2 SASEGT. CDR3 length: 16 residues. The germline V and J ends were trimmed by 3 bases and 6 bases, with 17 bases remaining between them.

The chain carries TRBV6-6 and TRBJ2-2; perhaps TRBD1 as D (6 bases). The CDR3 has 16 amino acids. The germline CDR1 and CDR2 sequences are MNHNY and SVGAGI (reference sequence). With 6 bases removed from V and 1 base from J, the gap between germline ends came to 15 bases. CDR3 DNA sequence: TGTGCCAGCAGCCACCCCACAGGGAGGAACACCGGGGAGCTGTTTTTT. Translated, it gives CASSHPTGRNTGELFF.

CDR3 coding DNA: TGCGCCAGCAGAAGAGCGAACACAGATACGCAGTATTTT. Encoded protein: CASRRANTDTQYF. The rearrangement joins TRBV10-1 to TRBJ2-3, with no clear D. Germline CDR1 reads WNHNN; CDR2 reads SYGVQD (reference sequence). Trimming stripped 6 bases from V and 2 bases from J, with 9 bases between. This CDR3 has 13 amino acids.

The chain couples TRBV7-3 to TRBJ2-1; 9 nucleotides agree with TRBD2. V was clipped by 6 bases and J by 7 bases; unmatched bases: 19. Germline V lookup: CDR1 SGHTA, CDR2 FQGTGA. CDR3 size: 18 residues. The CDR3 bases are TGTGCCAGCAGTCGGCGGGGAGGGGCTAGCGGGAAGCTGAATGAGCAGTTCTTC. This codes for CASSRRGGASGKLNEQFF.

The chain combines TRBV10-2 with TRBJ2-7, with TRBD1 matching 7 bases. The CDR3 runs 14 residues. Germline lookup yields CDR1 WSHSY and CDR2 SAAADI. V shed 6 bases and J 0 bases; nucleotides not matched to a gene: 5. The CDR3 DNA is TGCGCCAGCAGGGAGACAGGGACCTCCTACGAGCAGTACTTC. This encodes CASRETGTSYEQYF.

The chain is built from TRBV6-1 and TRBJ2-1, with D hard to call. The CDR3 is 15 amino acids. Germline CDR1 is MNHNS and CDR2 is SASEGT. V lost 2 bases to trimming and J lost 5 bases, with 13 bases between them. The CDR3 region is CASSERGYWDNEQFF. CDR3 DNA: TGTGCCAGCAGTGAAAGAGGTTACTGGGACAATGAGCAGTTCTTC.

The chain has TRBV30 and TRBJ1-2; 8 bases are a match to TRBD1. After removal of 2 bases from V and 3 bases from J, the junction contained 11 bases not matched to a gene. The CDR3 has 16 amino acids. Germline V lookup: CDR1 GTSNPN, CDR2 SVGIG (reference sequence). The CDR3 here is CAWSTRDRSPHYGYTF. The CDR3 coding sequence is TGTGCCTGGAGTACCCGGGACAGGTCCCCCCACTATGGCTACACCTTC.

J is TRBJ1-6 and V is TRBV30; possibly TRBD1 for D (6 bases). Germline V lookup: CDR1 GTSNPN, CDR2 SVGIG (reference sequence). This CDR3 contains 16 residues. Trimming cost V 0 bases and J 7 bases, with 16 bases left between them. CDR3 sequence (DNA): TGTGCCTGGAGTGTACAAGGGGGATGGCGGAATTCACCCCTCCACTTT. This sequence encodes CAWSVQGGWRNSPLHF.

The chain is built from TRBV9 and TRBJ1-3, with 8 bases lining up with TRBD1. Trimming at V came to 3 bases and at J to 3 bases, leaving 5 bases not matched to a gene. Germline loops: CDR1 SGDLS, CDR2 YYNGEE. The CDR3 extends over 15 amino acids. This CDR3 is CASSEGTGFGNTIYF. The CDR3 bases are TGTGCCAGCAGCGAGGGGACAGGCTTTGGAAACACCATATATTTT.

This chain links TRBV6-5 with TRBJ2-5; no clear D gene. CDR3 length: 13 residues. Germline CDR1 is MNHEY and CDR2 is SVGAGI. Trimming shortened V by 1 base and J by 4 bases, and 7 bases separated the two germline ends. The chain's CDR3 is CASSYYPGETQYF. The CDR3 region has the DNA TGTGCCAGCAGTTACTACCCCGGAGAGACCCAGTACTTC.

The J gene is TRBJ2-2, the V gene TRBV27; D perhaps matches TRBD2 (6 bases). V was cut by 3 bases and J by 1 base, with 12 bases left in between. There are 16 residues in the CDR3. The germline gives CDR1 MNHEY, CDR2 SMNVEV (reference sequence). The CDR3 DNA sequence: TGTGCCAGCAGTTTGAAGGGAGGCGGGAACACCGGGGAGCTGTTTTTT. Its protein product is CASSLKGGGNTGELFF.

This sequence joins TRBV20-1 and TRBJ2-4, with D unresolved. This CDR3 contains 11 residues. Per germline, CDR1 DFQATT and CDR2 SNEGSKA (reference sequence). V was pared by 3 bases and J by 8 bases, with 8 bases between. CDR3 nucleotides: TGCAGTGCTAGGAACTACGACATTCAGTACTTC. It yields the protein CSARNYDIQYF.

The chain couples TRBV4-3 to TRBJ2-1; D may be TRBD2 (6 bases). This CDR3 contains 15 residues. The V and J ends lost 5 bases and 4 bases respectively, with 15 bases between them. In germline, CDR1 is LGHNA, CDR2 YSLEER. CDR3 in amino acids: CASSDRTGAYNEQFF. The CDR3 DNA reads as TGCGCCAGCAGCGACCGGACGGGAGCGTACAATGAGCAGTTCTTC.

V and J are TRBV11-3 and TRBJ2-1, with a tentative D call TRBD1 (6 bases). V lost 5 bases to trimming and J lost 4 bases, with 15 bases between them. The CDR3 covers 15 residues. Germline CDR1 reads SGHNT; CDR2 reads YENEEA. Here the CDR3 reads CASSQGTKLYNEQFF. The CDR3 DNA sequence: TGTGCCAGCAGCCAAGGGACAAAACTATACAATGAGCAGTTCTTC.

The sample holds one count of this clone. CDR3 nucleotides: TGTGCCAGCAGTGAAATCCCCCCGGGACTAGCGGGAGGTTGGGAGTTCTTC. As protein: CASSEIPPGLAGGWEFF. V and J are TRBV6-1 and TRBJ2-1; 15 bases line up with TRBD2. V was pared by 2 bases and J by 14 bases, with 13 bases of the junction left unmatched. Germline V gene lookup returns CDR1 MNHNS and CDR2 SASEGT. The CDR3 runs 17 residues.

The chain is built from TRBV7-9 and TRBJ2-3; 7 bases are shared with TRBD2. This CDR3 has 14 amino acids. Trimming at V came to 5 bases and at J to 0 bases, leaving 2 bases not matched to a gene. Germline values: CDR1 SEHNR, CDR2 FQNEAQ (reference sequence). The CDR3 region is CASSASGSTDTQYF. The CDR3 nucleotides are TGTGCCAGCAGCGCTAGCGGTAGCACAGATACGCAGTATTTT. The full variable domain, its missing parts supplied by reference TRBV7-9 and TRBJ2-3, is DTGVSQNPRHKITKRGQNVTFRCDPISEHNRLYWYRQTLGQGPEFLTYFQNEAQLEKSRLLSDRFSAERPKGSFSTLEIQRTEQGDSAMYLCASSASGSTDTQYFGPGTRLTVL.

The V gene is TRBV5-1, the J gene TRBJ2-5, with TRBD2 matching over 12 bases. CDR1 is SGHRS and CDR2 is YFSETQ in the germline V gene. This CDR3 is built from 15 residues. J gave up 3 bases and V 4 bases, and 4 bases lay outside the gene matches. In DNA, the CDR3 is TGCGCCAGCAGCAGGCCTAGCGGGGGGGAAGAGACCCAGTACTTC. Protein: CASSRPSGGEETQYF.

This chain uses TRBV10-2 with TRBJ2-1, with D unresolved. V gave up 5 bases and J gave up 4 bases, with 6 bases separating them. This CDR3 has 12 residues. Germline V lookup: CDR1 WSHSY, CDR2 SAAADI. The DNA for the CDR3 is TGCGCCAGCAGTACTACATACAATGAGCAGTTCTTC. This gives the protein CASSTTYNEQFF.

The rearrangement joins TRBV5-5 to TRBJ2-2; 8 bases line up with TRBD1. J gave up 6 bases and V 2 bases, and 6 bases lay outside the gene matches. The CDR3 is made up of 15 amino acids. Per germline, CDR1 SGHKS and CDR2 YYEKEE (reference sequence). CDR3 sequence (DNA): TGTGCCAGCAGCTTTGAGCAACAGGGGGCCGGGGAGCTGTTTTTT. Its translation is CASSFEQQGAGELFF.